The rows below give T cell receptor beta chains drawn from one sample of a study of blood T cells in healthy people across ages. Each CDR3 protein is one row after TCRdb ran MiXCR on the 5' RACE reads. This sample carries approximately 800,000 distinct CDR3 sequences, approximately 53% of them seen once, and the ten largest clones take about 42%. Material for sequencing was blood. These receptor sequences come from a man aged 80 or over in good health. Each CDR3 is given with its conserved first and last residue. The D gene is left open where the match is weak. The size entry is marked missing in some rows and otherwise reads once, few, many or a size class.

j_call	cdr3_length	v_call	d_call	clone_size	cdr3_aa	cdr3_nt
TRBJ2-7	15	TRBV28	TRBD2	few	CASSLRGRNPYEQYF	TGTGCCAGCAGTTTACGCGGGAGGAACCCCTACGAGCAGTACTTC
TRBJ2-1	13	TRBV6-5	NA	NA	CASSYVPYNEQFF	TGTGCCAGCAGTTACGTCCCTTACAATGAGCAGTTCTTC
TRBJ2-7	14	TRBV6-5	NA	NA	CASRTGAGTYEQYF	TGTGCCAGCAGGACTGGGGCCGGGACGTACGAGCAGTACTTC
TRBJ2-7	15	TRBV28	TRBD1	NA	CASSGGGTGRYEQYF	TGTGCCAGCAGTGGAGGGGGGACAGGGCGATACGAGCAGTACTTC
TRBJ2-1	16	TRBV11-2	NA	NA	CASSLVGSKSYNEQFF	TGTGCCAGCAGCTTAGTAGGGAGTAAGTCCTACAATGAGCAGTTCTTC
TRBJ2-5	15	TRBV20-1	TRBD2	NA	CSARDSSGSIGTQYF	TGCAGTGCTAGAGATTCCAGCGGGAGTATTGGGACCCAGTACTTC
TRBJ2-7	12	TRBV29-1	TRBD1	many	CSVAGTAYEQYF	TGCAGCGTGGCCGGGACAGCCTACGAGCAGTACTTC
TRBJ2-3	16	TRBV7-3	TRBD1	few	CASSSTGTGYPDTQYF	TGTGCCAGCAGCTCCACCGGGACAGGGTACCCAGATACGCAGTATTTT
TRBJ2-7	14	TRBV10-3	NA	NA	CAINIGTPNNEQYF	TGTGCCATCAACATCGGGACTCCAAACAATGAGCAGTACTTC
TRBJ1-2	13	TRBV4-1	NA	few	CASSSLRDYGYTF	TGCGCCAGCAGCTCCCTGCGGGACTATGGCTACACCTTC
TRBJ2-7	11	TRBV10-3	NA	NA	CAISGLTGQYF	TGTGCCATCAGTGGATTGACAGGCCAGTACTTC
TRBJ2-6	13	TRBV24-1	NA	few	CATRPSGANVLTF	TGTGCCACCAGACCTTCTGGGGCCAACGTCCTGACTTTC
TRBJ2-3	14	TRBV29-1	TRBD1	few	CSVGGQGMLNTQYF	TGCAGCGTTGGGGGACAGGGGATGTTAAATACGCAGTATTTT
TRBJ1-1	18	TRBV24-1	NA	NA	CATSDFWGAHPMNTEAFF	TGTGCCACCAGTGATTTTTGGGGGGCGCATCCCATGAACACTGAAGCTTTCTTT
TRBJ2-7	14	TRBV12-3/TRBV12-4	TRBD2	NA	CASSVAGGPSEQYF	TGTGCCAGCAGCGTAGCGGGAGGGCCCTCCGAGCAGTACTTC
TRBJ2-3	16	TRBV20-1	TRBD2	NA	CSARDRLAGSVRYAYF	TGCAGTGCTAGAGATCGACTAGCGGGATCAGTCAGATACGCGTATTTT
TRBJ2-5	12	TRBV15	TRBD1	few	CATSGGSETQYF	TGTGCCACCTCAGGGGGATCCGAGACCCAGTACTTC
TRBJ2-7	15	TRBV27	NA	NA	CASSLYSGDGYEQYF	TGTGCCAGCAGTTTATATTCAGGGGACGGGTACGAGCAGTACTTC
TRBJ1-1	15	TRBV6-5	NA	NA	CASSYSGRAKTEAFF	TGTGCCAGCAGTTACTCAGGGCGCGCCAAGACTGAAGCTTTCTTT
TRBJ2-7	15	TRBV11-2	NA	NA	CASSSWTALSYEQYF	TGTGCCAGCAGCTCCTGGACAGCACTTTCCTACGAGCAGTACTTC
TRBJ2-7	13	TRBV9	NA	few	CASSPQITGEQYF	TGTGCCAGCAGCCCGCAGATTACAGGCGAGCAGTACTTC
TRBJ2-5	15	TRBV7-2	TRBD2	NA	CASSLGTSGFGEQYF	TGTGCCAGCAGCTTGGGGACTAGCGGATTTGGAGAGCAGTACTTC
TRBJ2-1	15	TRBV11-1	NA	NA	CASSLMAMGHGEQFF	TGTGCCAGCAGCTTAATGGCTATGGGCCATGGTGAGCAGTTCTTC
TRBJ2-1	14	TRBV10-3	NA	NA	CAIRPSTYSYEQFF	TGTGCCATCAGGCCCTCGACGTACTCCTACGAGCAGTTCTTC
TRBJ2-7	13	TRBV9	NA	NA	CASSVGWEHEQYF	TGTGCCAGCAGCGTCGGATGGGAACACGAGCAGTACTTC